The T cell receptor (beta chain) described here comes from a study of blood T cell repertoires in COVID-19. At the level of the study: Acute and convalescent COVID-19 samples came from the United States, Italy and Spain. T cells, B-cell-depleted T cells, or PBMCs supplied cDNA or gDNA.

Trimming took off 0 bases at V and 3 bases at J, with 10 bases between the two ends. Germline CDR1 LGHNA, CDR2 YSLEER. The CDR3 is made up of 15 amino acids. In the original processing: Amplified reference gene primers provided the basis for estimating nucleated cell counts. Assay: immunoSEQ multiplex PCR; the TCRdb copy retains only in-frame clones and omits some. Clone size and V and J calls were adopted from that table, with D and trimming inferred from the DNA. The sample contains 30,000 to 40,000 clones, over 70% of which appear only once. The sequenced sample consisted of peripheral blood. This chain joins TRBV4-3 and TRBJ2-3, with D perhaps TRBD2 (5 bases). The source of this sequence is a man older than 75 with acute or convalescent COVID-19. CDR3 sequence: CASSQEAPGTDTQYF. DNA of the CDR3: TGCGCCAGCAGCCAAGAAGCTCCGGGAACAGATACGCAGTATTTT.